The 29 T cell receptor beta chains below were found in one sample sequenced in a study of cytomegalovirus exposure and HLA in healthy donors. PCR was performed using 60 Vbeta and 13 Jbeta primers. Sequencing used immunoSEQ multiplex PCR; TCRdb keeps in-frame clones, though not all of them. The data contain about 130,000 clones, approximately 75% of them seen just once; the ten biggest clones take up over 2.5%. The specimen was PBMCs. All receptors derive from a woman aged 45 to 65 in good health and CMV-seronegative.

The V and J genes are TRBV2 and TRBJ2-7, with D maybe TRBD1 (6 bases). CDR1 is SNHLY, CDR2 FYNNEI, per germline. The CDR3 runs 12 residues. Deletions cut 5 bases from V and 6 bases from J, with 11 bases between. DNA of the CDR3: TGTGCCAGCAGTAGAACAGGGTCCGAGCAGTACTTC. It encodes CASSRTGSEQYF.

V and J are TRBV10-3 and TRBJ2-3; 7 bases line up with TRBD2. Germline assignment: CDR1 ENHRY and CDR2 SYGVKD. V was pared by 0 bases and J by 3 bases, with 0 bases of the junction left unmatched. This CDR3 comprises 14 residues. CDR3 amino acids: CAISESGGTDTQYF. The CDR3, as DNA: TGTGCCATCAGTGAGTCGGGGGGGACAGATACGCAGTATTTT.

V and J are TRBV4-2 and TRBJ2-5; 8 positions match TRBD2. V gave up 4 bases and J gave up 2 bases; unmatched junction bases: 12. The germline V gene has CDR1 LGHNA and CDR2 YNFKEQ. CDR3 length: 17 residues. CDR3 sequence reads: CASSPSFSGGHQETQYF. CDR3 DNA sequence: TGTGCCAGCAGCCCCTCCTTTTCGGGAGGGCATCAAGAGACCCAGTACTTC.

V is TRBV6-4 and J is TRBJ2-1; D remains unclear. Trimming stripped 5 bases from V and 11 bases from J, with 19 bases between. The CDR3 totals 14 residues. Germline loops: CDR1 MRHNA, CDR2 SNTAGT. The CDR3 DNA is TGTGCCAGCAGTCCCGATACAATTCGTTCCAAGCAGTTCTTC. As protein: CASSPDTIRSKQFF.

The chain is built from TRBV15 and TRBJ1-2; a weak D match, TRBD1 (5 bases). Trimming removed 1 base at V and 5 bases at J, with 14 bases between. Germline loops: CDR1 LNHNV, CDR2 YYDKDF (reference sequence). The CDR3 sequence is 15 residues long. The CDR3: CATSRVSGPGYGYTF. CDR3 nucleotide sequence: TGTGCCACCAGCAGAGTCTCAGGGCCAGGGTATGGCTACACCTTC.

The chain links TRBV28 to TRBJ2-3, with TRBD2 matching 7 bases. V trimming: 2 bases; J trimming: 3 bases; junction bases outside the gene matches: 11. Germline V gives CDR1 MDHEN, CDR2 SYDVKM. This CDR3 contains 17 residues. CDR3 bases: TGTGCCAGCAGTTTAGGGGTCGGGGGGAGCGGGACAGATACGCAGTATTTT. Translated: CASSLGVGGSGTDTQYF.

Remarks on this clone: One junction end does not reproduce the germline sequence, and a read error may be involved. V usage is TRBV7-9 and J usage is TRBJ1-2, with a weak D call TRBD1 (5 bases). Germline V CDR1 and CDR2: SEHNR, FQNEAQ (reference sequence). The CDR3 loop spans 18 amino acids. CDR3 in DNA: TGTTCCAGCAGCTTATTCGGATTACGGCGGGACCTTTTTGATGGCTACACCTTC. Residues: CSSSLFGLRRDLFDGYTF.

This chain links TRBV6-6 with TRBJ2-1; 7 bases line up with TRBD2. The CDR3 extends over 14 amino acids. Looked up from germline, CDR1 is MNHNY and CDR2 is SVGAGI (reference sequence). J gave up 8 bases and V 4 bases, and 8 bases lay outside the gene matches. Here the CDR3 reads CASSSGLVSYEQFF. Written as DNA, the CDR3 is TGTGCCAGCAGTTCAGGACTAGTCTCCTATGAGCAGTTCTTC.

The CDR3 bases are TGTGCCAGCAGCATGGGTTCTGACAGAGTATTATATGGCTACACCTTC. Its translation: CASSMGSDRVLYGYTF. The rearrangement links TRBV11-2 to TRBJ1-2; D may be TRBD1 (5 bases). This CDR3 contains 16 residues. Germline CDR1 and CDR2: SGHAT and FQNNGV. Trimming removed 5 bases at V and 5 bases at J, with 21 bases between.

The chain links TRBV28 to TRBJ2-2, with TRBD2 as a possible D gene (5 bases). The V end lost 2 bases, the J end lost 5 bases, and 6 bases lay between the germline ends. The CDR3 loop spans 13 amino acids. Germline V gene data show CDR1 as MDHEN and CDR2 as SYDVKM. The CDR3 loop is CASSLSGTGELFF. The CDR3, as DNA: TGTGCCAGCAGTTTAAGCGGAACCGGGGAGCTGTTTTTT.

The rearrangement links TRBV18 to TRBJ2-7; maybe TRBD2 (5 bases). This CDR3 comprises 14 residues. Trimming took 3 bases from V and 2 from J, leaving 11 bases between them. Germline assignment: CDR1 KGHSH and CDR2 LQKENI. CDR3 protein: CASSPSAETYEQYF. DNA of the CDR3: TGTGCCAGCTCACCCTCAGCGGAAACCTACGAGCAGTACTTC. Combining the CDR3 with reference TRBV18 and TRBJ2-7 gives the whole variable domain NAGVMQNPRHLVRRRGQEARLRCSPMKGHSHVYWYRQLPEEGLKFMVYLQKENIIDESGMPKERFSAEFPKEGPSILRIQQVVRGDSAAYFCASSPSAETYEQYFGPGTRLTVT.

Remarks on this clone: Germline and junction disagree at one end, which may indicate a read error. The V gene is TRBV5-1, the J gene TRBJ1-4; TRBD1 agrees at 9 bases. Germline V gene lookup returns CDR1 SGHRS and CDR2 YFSETQ. This CDR3 has 15 amino acids. The CDR3 protein is CASSLGQGMHEKLFF. CDR3 coding DNA: TGTGCCAGCAGCTTGGGACAGGGCATGCATGAAAAACTGTTTTTT. The full variable domain, its missing parts supplied by reference TRBV5-1 and TRBJ1-4, is KAGVTQTPRYLIKTRGQQVTLSCSPISGHRSVSWYQQTPGQGLQFLFEYFSETQRNKGNFPGRFSGRQFSNSRSEMNVSTLELGDSALYLCASSLGQGMHEKLFFGSGTQLSVL.

The gene calls are TRBV28 and TRBJ2-5, with 11 bases lining up with TRBD1. The CDR3 has 15 amino acids. Germline CDR1 MDHEN, CDR2 SYDVKM. J gave up 3 bases and V 3 bases, and 3 bases lay outside the gene matches. The CDR3: CASSFRTGGEETQYF. CDR3 bases: TGTGCCAGCAGTTTCCGGACAGGGGGCGAAGAGACCCAGTACTTC.

This chain uses TRBV7-3 with TRBJ1-1; D not resolved. V was trimmed by 5 bases and J by 7 bases, leaving 11 bases between them. This CDR3 region has 12 residues. The germline gives CDR1 SGHTA, CDR2 FQGTGA. The DNA of the CDR3 is TGTGCCAGCAGCGCGAACGGCGGTGAAGCTTTCTTT. As protein: CASSANGGEAFF.

This sequence joins TRBV5-1 and TRBJ2-7; 8 bases are shared with TRBD1. The CDR3 runs 15 residues. Germline CDR1 is SGHRS and CDR2 is YFSETQ. V shed 4 bases, J shed 6 bases, and the junction held 12 bases outside the gene matches. The CDR3, as DNA: TGCGCCAGCAGCCCCAAGGGCGGACAGGGCGGCGAGCAGTACTTC. Protein sequence: CASSPKGGQGGEQYF.

The chain is built from TRBV27 and TRBJ2-7; D is possibly TRBD2 (6 bases). Germline-derived CDR1 and CDR2 are MNHEY and SMNVEV (reference sequence). The CDR3 has 13 residues. The V gene lost 6 bases and the J gene lost 7 bases, with 16 bases spanning the gap. This chain's CDR3 is CASRNSGLEEQYF. In DNA, the CDR3 is TGTGCCAGCAGGAATAGCGGACTCGAGGAGCAGTACTTC.

The sample holds one count of this clone. The J gene is TRBJ2-7, the V gene TRBV14, with 14 bases that match TRBD2. Trimming removed 4 bases from V and 2 bases from J; junction bases left unmatched: 4. There are 16 residues in the CDR3. CDR1 and CDR2 from the germline V gene are SGHDN and FVKESK. The CDR3, as DNA: TGTGCCAGCAGCCCGACTAGCGGGAGGGCCGCCTACGAGCAGTACTTC. It specifies CASSPTSGRAAYEQYF.

This clone was observed a single time. The chain uses TRBV28 and TRBJ1-2; D possibly corresponds to TRBD1 (5 bases). The V end was cut by 7 bases, the J end by 5 bases, with 8 bases between. The CDR3 contains 11 residues. The germline gives CDR1 MDHEN, CDR2 SYDVKM. CDR3 in amino acids: CASKTGYGYTF. The CDR3 region has the DNA TGTGCCAGCAAAACAGGTTATGGCTACACCTTC.

This clone came up a few times. Additional DNA sequences in this sample encode the identical CDR3. The V and J genes are TRBV19 and TRBJ2-7; perhaps TRBD2 as D (6 bases). CDR3 length: 13 residues. CDR1 and CDR2 (germline): LNHDA, SQIVND (reference sequence). The ends were cut back, 3 bases at V and 6 bases at J, with 12 bases in the middle. This chain's CDR3 is CASSIPLGGEQYF. The CDR3 DNA sequence: TGTGCCAGTAGTATTCCCCTCGGGGGCGAGCAGTACTTC.

The chain recombines TRBV10-3 with TRBJ1-3; the D is unclear. Trimming took off 6 bases at V and 6 bases at J, with 15 bases between the two ends. The germline V gene encodes CDR1 ENHRY and CDR2 SYGVKD. The CDR3 is 14 amino acids. In nucleotides, the CDR3 is TGTGCCATCAGGAACAGCGGCCCAAAAAACACCATATATTTT. It translates to CAIRNSGPKNTIYF.

The chain employs TRBV6-5 and TRBJ2-1; 12 bases fit TRBD2. Germline V CDR1 and CDR2: MNHEY, SVGAGI. The CDR3 extends over 15 amino acids. The ends lost 6 bases at V and 7 bases at J; junction bases unmatched: 7. The CDR3 here is CASRPSGLAGNEQFF. CDR3 in DNA: TGTGCCAGCAGGCCCAGCGGACTAGCGGGGAATGAGCAGTTCTTC.

This clone has just a few counts. The genes are TRBV28 and TRBJ1-1; D might be TRBD1 (5 bases). This CDR3 has 13 residues. Germline-derived CDR1 and CDR2 are MDHEN and SYDVKM. V was cut by 8 bases and J by 0 bases, with 10 bases left in between. CDR3 DNA: TGTGCCAGCTCGTGGGGGGTGAACACTGAAGCTTTCTTT. Protein: CASSWGVNTEAFF.

This chain links TRBV9 with TRBJ2-7; 8 bases match TRBD2. V was clipped by 4 bases and J by 3 bases; unmatched bases: 12. The germline V gene encodes CDR1 SGDLS and CDR2 YYNGEE. The CDR3 has 16 amino acids. CDR3 sequence reads: CASSPAVGAGVYEQYF. The CDR3 DNA is TGTGCCAGCAGCCCGGCCGTGGGAGCGGGAGTCTACGAGCAGTACTTC.

This chain uses TRBV7-2 with TRBJ2-5, with TRBD1 identical over 11 bases. The J call may not be correct, given that the DNA end is closer to TRBJ2-7. CDR1 SGHTA and CDR2 FQGNSA come from the germline V gene. The CDR3 spans 14 residues. As DNA, the CDR3 is TGTGCCAGCAGGTCGTCCGGGACAGGGGGCGAGCAGTACTTC. It yields the protein CASRSSGTGGEQYF.

V gene TRBV27 combines with J gene TRBJ2-7; possible D gene TRBD1, 5 bases. Germline V CDR1 and CDR2: MNHEY, SMNVEV (reference sequence). This CDR3 is built from 14 residues. V dropped 5 bases and J dropped 1 base, with 12 bases sitting between them. This CDR3 reads CASSAYQGSYEQYF. In nucleotides, the CDR3 is TGTGCCAGCAGTGCATACCAGGGTTCCTACGAGCAGTACTTC.

V gene TRBV7-7 combines with J gene TRBJ2-7; D not certain. This CDR3 comprises 11 residues. Germline-derived CDR1 and CDR2 are SSHAT and FNYEAQ (reference sequence). CDR3 protein: CAMRVSYEQYF. CDR3 coding DNA: TGTGCAATGCGCGTGTCATACGAGCAGTACTTC.

The chain joins TRBV5-4 to TRBJ1-1; D is undetermined. CDR1 is SGHNT and CDR2 is YYREEE in the germline V gene (reference sequence). V gave up 3 bases and J gave up 0 bases, with 9 bases separating them. The CDR3 sequence is 14 residues long. The CDR3 nucleotides read TGTGCCAGCAGCTCAGCGGGCCTGAACACTGAAGCTTTCTTT. Amino acids: CASSSAGLNTEAFF.

About this clone itself: Other DNA variants within this sample encode the same CDR3. The V and J genes are TRBV25-1 and TRBJ2-1, with 9 bases matching TRBD2. V shed 2 bases, J shed 13 bases, and the junction held 12 bases outside the gene matches. The V gene's germline CDR1 is MGHDK and CDR2 SYGVNS. The CDR3 extends over 15 amino acids. CDR3 sequence reads: CASSEPGLAEQGQFF. CDR3 coding DNA: TGTGCCAGCAGTGAACCGGGACTAGCAGAGCAGGGACAGTTCTTC.

J is TRBJ2-7 and V is TRBV5-1, with a possible D match to TRBD2 (5 bases). Germline V gives CDR1 SGHRS, CDR2 YFSETQ. The CDR3 totals 15 residues. Trimming removed 5 bases from V and 5 bases from J, with 20 bases in between. CDR3 nucleotides: TGCGCCAGCAGAAGATTCCCTGAGGGTAAGAACGAGCAGTACTTC. Its translation: CASRRFPEGKNEQYF.